One and the same sample provided the 24 T cell receptor beta chains below, sequenced in a study of blood T cell repertoires in COVID-19. Clones were read by immunoSEQ multiplex PCR, and TCRdb kept only the in-frame ones, dropping some. The table has hundreds of thousands of clones, more than 85% seen once. The sequencing input was peripheral blood. Every receptor here comes from an older man with acute or convalescent COVID-19.

J is TRBJ2-1 and V is TRBV5-1, with 10 bases that match TRBD2. J gave up 0 bases and V 4 bases, and 4 bases lay outside the gene matches. The CDR3 is 16 amino acids. Germline V gene sequence: CDR1 SGHRS, CDR2 YFSETQ. The CDR3 loop reads CASSPRLAGSYNEQFF. Here the CDR3 DNA reads TGCGCCAGCAGCCCCCGACTAGCGGGCTCCTACAATGAGCAGTTCTTC.

The CDR3 loop reads CASSQTGAKLFF. The CDR3, as DNA: TGTGCCAGCAGCCAGACAGGGGCGAAACTGTTTTTT. V is TRBV3-1 (or the pseudogene TRBV3-2) and J is TRBJ1-4; the match to TRBD1 covers 8 bases. CDR3 size: 12 residues. The trim removed 3 bases at V and 11 bases at J, leaving 2 bases unmatched. The germline V gene has CDR1 LGHDT and CDR2 YNNKEL (reference sequence).

Only a few counts were recorded for this clone. V is TRBV7-9 and J is TRBJ2-7; D is unresolved. Germline V gene data show CDR1 as SEHNR and CDR2 as FQNEAQ (reference sequence). The CDR3 covers 14 residues. The V and J ends lost 1 base and 0 bases respectively, with 7 bases between them. The CDR3 loop is CASSLDRYSYEQYF. The CDR3 DNA is TGTGCCAGCAGCTTAGACAGATACTCCTACGAGCAGTACTTC.

The chain uses TRBV19 and TRBJ1-1; D is unclear. Per the germline V gene, CDR1 is LNHDA and CDR2 is SQIVND (reference sequence). Between the trimmed V and J ends, which lost 4 bases and 0 bases, there was a span of 12 bases. The CDR3 extends over 15 amino acids. The CDR3 here is CASSKRNFMNTEAFF. CDR3 DNA sequence: TGTGCCAGTAGTAAGCGCAATTTCATGAACACTGAAGCTTTCTTT.

The V call is TRBV5-1, the J call TRBJ2-5; 7 bases map to TRBD1. J was trimmed by 2 bases and V by 4 bases; bases with no gene match: 5. Germline CDR1 is SGHRS and CDR2 is YFSETQ. This CDR3 spans 14 amino acids. The CDR3 reads CASSPGGTQETQYF. Here the CDR3 DNA reads TGCGCCAGCAGCCCAGGGGGTACGCAAGAGACCCAGTACTTC.

The chain joins TRBV6-1 to TRBJ2-3; tentative D call: TRBD1 (5 bases). The CDR3 runs 15 residues. CDR1 and CDR2 from the germline V gene are MNHNS and SASEGT. V dropped 2 bases and J dropped 0 bases, with 9 bases sitting between them. CDR3 sequence: CASSEIRTSTDTQYF. CDR3 sequence (DNA): TGTGCCAGCAGTGAAATAAGGACAAGCACAGATACGCAGTATTTT.

This clone was counted a few times. The chain employs TRBV29-1 and TRBJ2-1; D call uncertain. V was trimmed by 3 bases and J by 2 bases, leaving 11 bases between them. CDR3 size: 14 residues. Germline assignment: CDR1 SQVTM and CDR2 ANQGSEA. CDR3 bases: TGCAGCGTTGAGCCGGGTTTCCCCTACAATGAGCAGTTCTTC. It encodes CSVEPGFPYNEQFF.

This chain joins TRBV23-1 and TRBJ2-2; 12 bases map to TRBD1. TRBV23-1 is reported as an ORF; its role is uncertain. Losses at the gene ends were 2 bases for V and 5 bases for J; bases not matched to a gene: 6. The CDR3 extends over 17 amino acids. CDR3 loop: CASSQRDRGLRTGELFF. The CDR3 region has the DNA TGCGCCAGCAGTCAAAGGGACAGGGGGCTCAGGACCGGGGAGCTGTTTTTT.

This chain connects TRBV5-1 to TRBJ2-7; 13 positions agree with TRBD2. Losses at the gene ends were 3 bases for V and 5 bases for J; bases not matched to a gene: 5. The CDR3 is made up of 15 amino acids. Germline V CDR1 and CDR2: SGHRS, YFSETQ. CDR3 region: CASSSGTSGDNEQYF. In DNA form, the CDR3 reads TGCGCCAGCAGCTCGGGGACTAGCGGGGATAACGAGCAGTACTTC.

CDR3 sequence: CASSPTSEYNEKLFF. The CDR3 DNA follows: TGTGCCAGCAGTCCCACCTCAGAATATAATGAAAAACTGTTTTTT. V is TRBV27 and J is TRBJ1-4; D is undetermined. The ends were cut back, 5 bases at V and 4 bases at J, with 14 bases in the middle. The CDR3 is 15 amino acids. CDR1 and CDR2 (germline): MNHEY, SMNVEV (reference sequence).

The J gene is TRBJ2-6, the V gene TRBV19, with D possibly TRBD1 on 6 matching bases. CDR1 is LNHDA and CDR2 is SQIVND in the germline V gene (reference sequence). Trimming shortened V by 2 bases and J by 4 bases, and 12 bases separated the two germline ends. The CDR3 is 16 residues long. The CDR3 here is CASSIMAGVGANVLTF. DNA for the CDR3: TGTGCCAGTAGTATAATGGCAGGGGTAGGGGCCAACGTCCTGACTTTC.

The chain is built from TRBV5-4 and TRBJ2-7; D is unresolved. Germline V gene data show CDR1 as SGHNT and CDR2 as YYREEE (reference sequence). The CDR3 has 15 amino acids. V shed 0 bases and J shed 1 base, with 11 bases lying between them. CDR3 region: CASSLDAAVSYEQYF. CDR3 in DNA: TGTGCCAGCAGCTTGGACGCGGCGGTGTCCTACGAGCAGTACTTC. Supplemented by reference TRBV5-4 and TRBJ2-7, the full variable domain reads ETGVTQSPTHLIKTRGQQVTLRCSSQSGHNTVSWYQQALGQGPQFIFQYYREEENGRGNFPPRFSGLQFPNYSSELNVNALELDDSALYLCASSLDAAVSYEQYFGPGTRLTVT.

The chain recombines TRBV10-3 with TRBJ2-7; TRBD2 matches 9 bases. V lost 8 bases to trimming and J lost 4 bases; unmatched junction nucleotides: 6. Germline values: CDR1 ENHRY, CDR2 SYGVKD. This CDR3 comprises 13 residues. Here the CDR3 DNA reads TGTGCCATCCGGGCTAGCGGGATTTACGAGCAGTACTTC. Amino acids: CAIRASGIYEQYF.

The rearrangement links TRBV10-1 to TRBJ1-1; D uncertain. Per the germline V gene, CDR1 is WNHNN and CDR2 is SYGVQD (reference sequence). CDR3 length: 12 amino acids. The V gene lost 3 bases and the J gene lost 7 bases, with 9 bases spanning the gap. CDR3 in DNA: TGCGCCAGCAGTGATCGGAGGGATGAAGCTTTCTTT. Translation: CASSDRRDEAFF.

The gene calls are TRBV5-1 and TRBJ2-3, with D perhaps TRBD2 (6 bases). CDR1 SGHRS and CDR2 YFSETQ come from the germline V gene. The ends were cut back, 5 bases at V and 0 bases at J, with 16 bases in the middle. The CDR3 is 16 residues long. The CDR3, as DNA: TGCGCCAGCAGGATCGGTCCGGGGACTAGCACAGATACGCAGTATTTT. Residues: CASRIGPGTSTDTQYF.

This clone was seen once. This chain connects TRBV6-2 or TRBV6-3 to TRBJ1-1; 8 positions agree with TRBD1. CDR3 length equals 13 residues. With 3 bases clipped from V and 7 bases from J, the junction kept 4 bases outside the gene matches. The V gene's germline CDR1 is MNHEY and CDR2 SVGEGT. As DNA, the CDR3 is TGTGCCAGCAGTTATCACAGGGGGATTGAAGCTTTCTTT. This gives the protein CASSYHRGIEAFF.

The V call is TRBV3-1 (or the pseudogene TRBV3-2), the J call TRBJ2-7; maybe TRBD2 (7 bases). V was cut by 1 base and J by 6 bases, with 16 bases left in between. Germline-derived CDR1 and CDR2 are LGHDT and YNNKEL (reference sequence). The CDR3 is 15 amino acids. The CDR3: CASSQAGGASSEQYF. In DNA form, the CDR3 reads TGTGCCAGCAGCCAAGCGGGGGGCGCATCGAGCGAGCAGTACTTC.

V and J are TRBV2 and TRBJ1-5; TRBD1 is a possible D gene (5 bases). V was shortened by 6 bases and J by 0 bases, with 12 bases between the two germline ends. Germline lookup yields CDR1 SNHLY and CDR2 FYNNEI. The CDR3 totals 15 residues. The CDR3 sequence: CASSGVTASNQPQHF. In DNA form, the CDR3 reads TGTGCCAGCAGCGGTGTGACAGCTAGCAATCAGCCCCAGCATTTT.

The J gene is TRBJ2-1, the V gene TRBV11-2; the match to TRBD1 covers 7 bases. This CDR3 has 14 residues. V lost 5 bases to trimming and J lost 4 bases; unmatched junction nucleotides: 5. Per the germline V gene, CDR1 is SGHAT and CDR2 is FQNNGV. The CDR3 loop is CASSPADRYNEQFF. The CDR3 DNA is TGTGCCAGCAGCCCGGCGGACAGGTACAATGAGCAGTTCTTC.

In this sample, this clone turned up once. The chain couples TRBV9 to TRBJ1-2; D possibly corresponds to TRBD1 (5 bases). The CDR3 runs 14 residues. The germline V gene encodes CDR1 SGDLS and CDR2 YYNGEE. V was pared by 4 bases and J by 0 bases, with 10 bases between. The CDR3 is CASSPIRANYGYTF. CDR3 DNA: TGTGCCAGCAGCCCCATCAGGGCTAACTATGGCTACACCTTC. The full variable domain, rest sourced from reference TRBV9 and TRBJ1-2, is DSGVTQTPKHLITATGQRVTLRCSPRSGDLSVYWYQQSLDQGLQFLIQYYNGEERAKGNILERFSAQQFPDLHSELNLSSLELGDSALYFCASSPIRANYGYTFGSGTRLTVV.

V gene TRBV7-6 combines with J gene TRBJ2-3; the match to TRBD2 covers 9 bases. Germline CDR1 reads SGHVS; CDR2 reads FNYEAQ. The ends lost 5 bases at V and 1 base at J; junction bases unmatched: 7. This CDR3 has 16 residues. The CDR3 nucleotides read TGTGCCAGCAGCCTTCTGGTAGCGGGGGGCACAGATACGCAGTATTTT. Protein sequence: CASSLLVAGGTDTQYF.

V gene TRBV2 combines with J gene TRBJ2-5; 8 nucleotides match TRBD1. The V segment lost 3 bases and the J segment 5 bases; nucleotides outside the gene matches: 5. Germline V CDR1 and CDR2: SNHLY, FYNNEI. This CDR3 is 14 amino acids long. The CDR3 reads CASSDRGLLETQYF. In DNA form, the CDR3 reads TGTGCCAGCAGTGACAGGGGGCTTTTGGAGACCCAGTACTTC.

The chain has TRBV6-5 and TRBJ2-7; 7 nucleotides align to TRBD1. In germline, CDR1 is MNHEY, CDR2 SVGAGI. This CDR3 region has 13 residues. V lost 5 bases to trimming and J lost 5 bases; unmatched junction nucleotides: 6. CDR3 sequence reads: CASSTLTGDEQYF. The DNA of the CDR3 is TGTGCCAGCAGTACACTTACAGGGGACGAGCAGTACTTC.

This clone has just a few counts. This chain joins TRBV2 and TRBJ2-2; D is ambiguous. CDR1 and CDR2 (germline): SNHLY, FYNNEI. Deletions cut 9 bases from V and 3 bases from J, with 17 bases between. The CDR3 sequence is 15 residues long. Here the CDR3 DNA reads TGTGCCAGTCGTGAACGTGTCTCTGACACCGGGGAGCTGTTTTTT. As protein: CASRERVSDTGELFF.